A selection of T cell receptor beta chains follows, all from one sample in a study of OX40 agonist ivuxolimab in advanced cancers. Measured with immunoSEQ multiplex PCR; TCRdb has only the in-frame clones, and not every one. The sample consists of 50,000 to 65,000 clones, approximately 89% of them appearing once. This specimen consisted of CD4+ or CD8+ T cells sorted from blood, obtained in a trial of the OX40 agonist ivuxolimab. The origin of the receptors is an adult with an advanced solid tumor such as melanoma, head and neck, liver or kidney cancer. CDR3s include the opening cysteine and the closing phenylalanine or tryptophan. Fields, in order: J gene, D gene, V gene, clone size, CDR3 DNA, CDR3 protein. A D gene is named only where the DNA matches it firmly. Only part of the rows carry a size: once, few, many, or a class if the clone is expanded.

j_call: TRBJ2-7; d_call: .; v_call: TRBV6-6; clone_size: .; cdr3_nt: TGTGCCAGCAGTTACTCGGGAGAGCAGTACTTC; cdr3_aa: CASSYSGEQYF
j_call: TRBJ2-7; d_call: .; v_call: TRBV6-1; clone_size: .; cdr3_nt: TGTGCCAGCAGTGAATCGGCAGACACCTACGAGCAGTACTTC; cdr3_aa: CASSESADTYEQYF
j_call: TRBJ1-6; d_call: TRBD1; v_call: TRBV11-2; clone_size: once; cdr3_nt: TGTGCCAGCAGCTTCGAGGGGGACAGTTCACCCCTCCACTTT; cdr3_aa: CASSFEGDSSPLHF
j_call: TRBJ2-5; d_call: TRBD2; v_call: TRBV30; clone_size: few; cdr3_nt: TGTGCCTGGAGTAGCGGGGCGATTTCGGGGACCCAGTACTTC; cdr3_aa: CAWSSGAISGTQYF
j_call: TRBJ2-5; d_call: .; v_call: TRBV7-9; clone_size: few; cdr3_nt: TGTGCCAGCAGCTTAATTGGTGTAGAGACCCAGTACTTC; cdr3_aa: CASSLIGVETQYF
j_call: TRBJ1-2; d_call: .; v_call: TRBV30; clone_size: once; cdr3_nt: TGTGCCTGGAATAGGGGTTTAGGCGATGGCTACACCTTC; cdr3_aa: CAWNRGLGDGYTF
j_call: TRBJ1-4; d_call: .; v_call: TRBV7-9; clone_size: .; cdr3_nt: TGTGCCAGCAGCTTGGGGTACTGGTATCGGTCAACTAATGAAAAACTGTTTTTT; cdr3_aa: CASSLGYWYRSTNEKLFF
j_call: TRBJ2-2; d_call: TRBD2; v_call: TRBV4-3; clone_size: .; cdr3_nt: TGCGCCAGCAGCCAAGTGTCTAGCGGGATTTCCGGGGAGCTGTTTTTT; cdr3_aa: CASSQVSSGISGELFF
j_call: TRBJ2-2; d_call: .; v_call: TRBV21-1; clone_size: .; cdr3_nt: TGTGCCAGCAGTCCCCGGGACAGGGGGCAGAACACCGGGGAGCTGTTTTTT; cdr3_aa: CASSPRDRGQNTGELFF
j_call: TRBJ2-7; d_call: .; v_call: TRBV19; clone_size: .; cdr3_nt: TGTGCCAGTAGTATATCTTCCGAGACAACCGCCTACGAGCAGTACTTC; cdr3_aa: CASSISSETTAYEQYF
j_call: TRBJ1-2; d_call: TRBD1; v_call: TRBV28; clone_size: .; cdr3_nt: TGTGCCAGCAGTTCCGGACAGGGGTCTTCATATGGCTACACCTTC; cdr3_aa: CASSSGQGSSYGYTF
j_call: TRBJ2-1; d_call: TRBD2; v_call: TRBV7-6; clone_size: .; cdr3_nt: TGTGCCAGCAGCCTAGCGGGAGGTGCCTACAATGAGCAGTTCTTC; cdr3_aa: CASSLAGGAYNEQFF
j_call: TRBJ1-2; d_call: .; v_call: TRBV4-1; clone_size: .; cdr3_nt: TGCGCCAGCAGCCAAGAATGGGGGGCTAACTATGGCTACACCTTC; cdr3_aa: CASSQEWGANYGYTF
j_call: TRBJ2-7; d_call: .; v_call: TRBV5-4; clone_size: .; cdr3_nt: TGTGCCAGCAGCTTGGACCCTGGCGAAACCCGCGAGCAGTACTTC; cdr3_aa: CASSLDPGETREQYF
j_call: TRBJ1-1; d_call: .; v_call: TRBV5-4; clone_size: .; cdr3_nt: TGTGCCAGCAGCTTGGATCGGGGGGACACTGAAGCTTTCTTT; cdr3_aa: CASSLDRGDTEAFF
j_call: TRBJ2-5; d_call: TRBD1; v_call: TRBV19; clone_size: .; cdr3_nt: TGTGCCAGTAGTGACTTTGGACAGGCGCGAGAGACCCAGTACTTC; cdr3_aa: CASSDFGQARETQYF
j_call: TRBJ1-4; d_call: .; v_call: TRBV4-3; clone_size: once; cdr3_nt: TGCGCCAGCAGTTCTGACCCCGCCATAACGGAAAAACTGTTTTTT; cdr3_aa: CASSSDPAITEKLFF
j_call: TRBJ1-5; d_call: .; v_call: TRBV5-6; clone_size: .; cdr3_nt: TGTGCCAGCAGCGGGAGCAATCAGCCCCAGCATTTT; cdr3_aa: CASSGSNQPQHF
j_call: TRBJ1-2; d_call: .; v_call: TRBV5-5; clone_size: .; cdr3_nt: TGTGCCAGCAGCTTGGTGACAGTTCAGGGCTACACCTTC; cdr3_aa: CASSLVTVQGYTF
j_call: TRBJ2-1; d_call: .; v_call: TRBV27; clone_size: .; cdr3_nt: TGTGCCAGCAGTTTATTGAGGGTCGGGGCTGAGCAGTTCTTC; cdr3_aa: CASSLLRVGAEQFF
j_call: TRBJ2-5; d_call: TRBD1; v_call: TRBV14; clone_size: once; cdr3_nt: TGTGCCAGCAGCCCACGACAGGGTATAGAGACCCAGTACTTC; cdr3_aa: CASSPRQGIETQYF
j_call: TRBJ2-7; d_call: .; v_call: TRBV5-1; clone_size: .; cdr3_nt: TGCGCCAGCAGCTTGGAAGGCCGGGACGAGCAGTACTTC; cdr3_aa: CASSLEGRDEQYF
j_call: TRBJ1-2; d_call: TRBD1; v_call: TRBV7-3; clone_size: .; cdr3_nt: TGTGCCAGCAGCCCCGGACAGGGGGCGTATGGCTACACCTTC; cdr3_aa: CASSPGQGAYGYTF
j_call: TRBJ1-1; d_call: .; v_call: TRBV29-1; clone_size: few; cdr3_nt: TGCAGCGTTGGGCAGGGGACTGAAGCTTTCTTT; cdr3_aa: CSVGQGTEAFF
j_call: TRBJ1-1; d_call: .; v_call: TRBV2; clone_size: .; cdr3_nt: TGTGCCAGCAGGGTGAGGGTACTCGCCACTGAAGCTTTCTTT; cdr3_aa: CASRVRVLATEAFF
j_call: TRBJ2-1; d_call: TRBD2; v_call: TRBV5-1; clone_size: once; cdr3_nt: TGCGCCAGCAGCTTGGGTGCTAGCGGGATTAATGAGCAGTTCTTC; cdr3_aa: CASSLGASGINEQFF